The next 30 T cell receptor beta chains were all read from a single sample in a study of cytomegalovirus exposure and HLA in healthy donors. PCR involved 60 Vbeta and 13 Jbeta primers. TCRdb keeps only in-frame clones here, not all; method: immunoSEQ multiplex PCR. The sample has approximately 200,000 clones, 80% to 85% seen once. Material for sequencing was PBMCs. The receptor source for this set is a woman aged 18-29 years in good health and CMV-seropositive.

The V and J genes are TRBV2 and TRBJ1-2; 7 bases are shared with TRBD1. V lost 6 bases, J lost 4 bases, and 5 bases stayed unmatched. CDR1 and CDR2 (germline): SNHLY, FYNNEI. The CDR3 spans 13 residues. The CDR3 here is CASSKGQAYGYTF. CDR3 coding DNA: TGTGCCAGCAGCAAAGGACAGGCCTATGGCTACACCTTC.

The chain is built from TRBV7-9 and TRBJ2-2; 9 nucleotides agree with TRBD2. Trimming removed 4 bases from V and 1 base from J; junction bases left unmatched: 1. This CDR3 spans 15 amino acids. CDR1 and CDR2 from the germline V gene are SEHNR and FQNEAQ (reference sequence). CDR3 sequence reads: CASSSSGKNTGELFF. Written as DNA, the CDR3 is TGTGCCAGCAGCTCTAGCGGGAAGAACACCGGGGAGCTGTTTTTT. The full variable domain, completed using reference TRBV7-9 and TRBJ2-2, is DTGVSQNPRHKITKRGQNVTFRCDPISEHNRLYWYRQTLGQGPEFLTYFQNEAQLEKSRLLSDRFSAERPKGSFSTLEIQRTEQGDSAMYLCASSSSGKNTGELFFGEGSRLTVL.

This clone was detected a few times. The chain employs TRBV6-5 and TRBJ2-3, with D hard to call. Germline V gene lookup returns CDR1 MNHEY and CDR2 SVGAGI. The CDR3 consists of 16 residues. Trimming removed 0 bases from V and 5 bases from J, with 15 bases in between. CDR3 bases: TGTGCCAGCAGTTACTCCCTGGCTCTAGGCAGAGATACGCAGTATTTT. Amino acid sequence: CASSYSLALGRDTQYF.

V usage is TRBV6-4 and J usage is TRBJ2-1, with D perhaps TRBD2 (5 bases). The CDR3 sequence is 16 residues long. Trimming stripped 0 bases from V and 0 bases from J, with 9 bases between. The germline V gene has CDR1 MRHNA and CDR2 SNTAGT. This CDR3 is CASSDSSRGSYNEQFF. The CDR3 DNA follows: TGTGCCAGCAGTGACTCTAGCCGGGGCTCCTACAATGAGCAGTTCTTC.

V gene TRBV7-9 combines with J gene TRBJ1-1; D possibly corresponds to TRBD1 (5 bases). The CDR3 runs 14 residues. Trimming shortened V by 2 bases and J by 4 bases, and 11 bases separated the two germline ends. The V gene's germline CDR1 is SEHNR and CDR2 FQNEAQ (reference sequence). CDR3 in amino acids: CASSLQEGRTEAFF. CDR3 nucleotide sequence: TGTGCCAGCAGCTTACAGGAGGGACGCACTGAAGCTTTCTTT.

The chain uses TRBV30 and TRBJ2-6; 9 nucleotides match TRBD1. CDR3 length: 15 residues. V dropped 3 bases and J dropped 12; count of bases not matched to a gene: 12. The germline V gene encodes CDR1 GTSNPN and CDR2 SVGIG (reference sequence). CDR3 protein: CAWRNFPGQGSVLTF. For the CDR3, the DNA is TGTGCCTGGAGAAATTTCCCGGGACAGGGAAGCGTCCTGACTTTC.

The chain employs TRBV18 and TRBJ1-1, with D unclear. The ends were cut back, 1 base at V and 1 base at J, with 4 bases in the middle. This CDR3 comprises 13 residues. Germline V CDR1 and CDR2: KGHSH, LQKENI. CDR3 coding DNA: TGTGCCAGCTCACCACTAGAGAACACTGAAGCTTTCTTT. It yields the protein CASSPLENTEAFF.

The chain links TRBV2 to TRBJ2-6; 8 positions agree with TRBD1. CDR3 length: 14 amino acids. Trimming removed 11 bases from V and 2 bases from J; junction bases left unmatched: 5. From germline, CDR1 is SNHLY and CDR2 FYNNEI. CDR3: CASRTGPGANVLTF. The CDR3 DNA reads TGTGCCTCACGGACAGGGCCTGGGGCCAACGTCCTGACTTTC.

This clone is a singleton in its sample. V and J are TRBV19 and TRBJ2-7; 11 bases are shared with TRBD2. This CDR3 comprises 12 residues. With V trimmed by 10 bases and J by 6 bases, 5 bases remained unmatched. The germline gives CDR1 LNHDA, CDR2 SQIVND (reference sequence). The CDR3 spells CATGTSGFEQYF. For the CDR3, the DNA is TGTGCCACCGGGACTAGCGGTTTCGAGCAGTACTTC. The full variable domain, its missing parts supplied by reference TRBV19 and TRBJ2-7, is DGGITQSPKYLFRKEGQNVTLSCEQNLNHDAMYWYRQDPGQGLRLIYYSQIVNDFQKGDIAEGYSVSREKKESFPLTVTSAQKNPTAFYLCATGTSGFEQYFGPGTRLTVT.

V and J are TRBV6-4 and TRBJ2-1; D gene unclear. This CDR3 is built from 13 residues. Trimming shortened V by 4 bases and J by 5 bases, and 9 bases separated the two germline ends. CDR1 MRHNA and CDR2 SNTAGT come from the germline V gene. The CDR3 DNA reads TGTGCCAGCAGTGCAGACAACCACAATGAGCAGTTCTTC. Its protein is CASSADNHNEQFF.

This clone has more than one count but fewer than ten. The rearrangement uses TRBV30 and TRBJ2-5; 8 bases are shared with TRBD1. The CDR3 has 16 amino acids. The trim removed 2 bases at V and 5 bases at J, leaving 13 bases unmatched. In germline, CDR1 is GTSNPN, CDR2 SVGIG (reference sequence). CDR3 residues: CAWSRWDRLPGETQYF. In DNA, the CDR3 is TGTGCCTGGAGTAGGTGGGACAGGTTGCCGGGGGAGACCCAGTACTTC.

The sample holds a few counts of this clone. Within the sample, other DNA sequences also encode this same CDR3. The genes are TRBV4-2 and TRBJ2-3; TRBD2 agrees at 8 bases. The length of the CDR3 is 15 residues. Trimming at V came to 1 base and at J to 0 bases, leaving 0 bases not matched to a gene. Germline V gene lookup returns CDR1 LGHNA and CDR2 YNFKEQ. This CDR3 reads CASSQAGGSTDTQYF. In nucleotides, the CDR3 is TGTGCCAGCAGCCAAGCGGGGGGGAGCACAGATACGCAGTATTTT.

The genes are TRBV10-1 and TRBJ1-6; D ambiguous. Germline V gives CDR1 WNHNN, CDR2 SYGVQD (reference sequence). The CDR3 has 13 residues. Deletions cut 5 bases from V and 8 bases from J, with 10 bases between. The CDR3 region is CASSPEIDSPLHF. CDR3 bases: TGCGCCAGCAGTCCCGAGATCGATTCACCCCTCCACTTT.

The chain couples TRBV6-5 to TRBJ2-5, with D perhaps TRBD1 (6 bases). V dropped 7 bases and J dropped 2 bases, with 17 bases sitting between them. The CDR3 loop spans 15 amino acids. Looked up from germline, CDR1 is MNHEY and CDR2 is SVGAGI. The CDR3 is CASTNLQGRQETQYF. CDR3 nucleotides: TGTGCCAGCACTAATTTACAGGGCAGACAAGAGACCCAGTACTTC.

This clone was seen a single time. The V and J genes are TRBV5-6 and TRBJ1-2; D gene unclear. Germline assignment: CDR1 SGHDT and CDR2 YYEEEE. V was clipped by 0 bases and J by 3 bases, with 9 bases between them. The CDR3 consists of 14 residues. CDR3 sequence: CASSLVFTDYGYTF. The CDR3 DNA is TGTGCCAGCAGCTTGGTCTTTACAGACTATGGCTACACCTTC.

The rearrangement links TRBV7-2 to TRBJ1-2, with D unresolved. Trimming pared 5 bases from V and 0 bases from J, leaving 10 bases between. The CDR3 runs to 14 residues. CDR1 SGHTA and CDR2 FQGNSA come from the germline V gene. This CDR3 reads CASSASRTNYGYTF. CDR3 nucleotide sequence: TGTGCCAGCAGCGCCTCGCGGACTAACTATGGCTACACCTTC.

The chain recombines TRBV4-1 with TRBJ2-7; 9 bases agree with TRBD1. This CDR3 has 18 residues. V shed 3 bases and J 2 bases; nucleotides not matched to a gene: 14. CDR1 MGHRA and CDR2 YSYEKL come from the germline V gene. CDR3 sequence reads: CASSQRALTGGPTYEQYV. The CDR3 DNA sequence: TGCGCCAGCAGCCAGCGGGCCTTGACAGGGGGTCCTACCTACGAGCAGTACGTC.

In the case of this clone: An end of the junction differs from the germline gene, which may be a read error. The rearrangement joins TRBV6-5 to TRBJ1-2; 7 nucleotides match TRBD1. Germline V gene lookup returns CDR1 MNHEY and CDR2 SVGAGI. This CDR3 is built from 13 residues. The CDR3 DNA is TGTGCCAGCGGTTACGGGACAGCCTATGGCTACACCTTC. The encoded protein is CASGYGTAYGYTF.

The V gene is TRBV5-4, the J gene TRBJ2-3; D unclear. Germline loops: CDR1 SGHNT, CDR2 YYREEE (reference sequence). The CDR3 runs to 12 residues. The V and J ends lost 0 bases and 4 bases respectively, with 3 bases between them. The chain's CDR3 is CASSLAADTQYF. CDR3 DNA: TGTGCCAGCAGCTTGGCCGCAGATACGCAGTATTTT.

The chain links TRBV4-1 to TRBJ2-7; D gene uncertain. Between the trimmed V and J ends, which lost 1 base and 2 bases, there was a span of 9 bases. The CDR3 runs 14 residues. Germline-derived CDR1 and CDR2 are MGHRA and YSYEKL. CDR3 DNA: TGCGCCAGCAGCCAAGGATCTGGAGCCTACGAGCAGTACTTC. Translating it yields CASSQGSGAYEQYF.

The chain is built from TRBV19 and TRBJ1-2, with TRBD1 as a possible D gene (5 bases). This CDR3 is built from 13 residues. The V and J ends lost 10 bases and 1 base respectively, with 13 bases between them. The germline gives CDR1 LNHDA, CDR2 SQIVND (reference sequence). The CDR3: CATRGGDNYGYTF. Here the CDR3 DNA reads TGTGCCACCCGGGGGGGGGATAACTATGGCTACACCTTC.

This rearrangement joins TRBV5-4 to TRBJ2-3; D might be TRBD1 (6 bases). This CDR3 contains 17 residues. Trimming shortened V by 4 bases and J by 2 bases, and 20 bases separated the two germline ends. Germline V gene lookup returns CDR1 SGHNT and CDR2 YYREEE (reference sequence). As DNA, the CDR3 is TGTGCCAGCAGCGGACGGATAGGGACACCGTACACAGATACGCAGTATTTT. Translated, it gives CASSGRIGTPYTDTQYF. Supplemented by reference TRBV5-4 and TRBJ2-3, the full variable domain reads ETGVTQSPTHLIKTRGQQVTLRCSSQSGHNTVSWYQQALGQGPQFIFQYYREEENGRGNFPPRFSGLQFPNYSSELNVNALELDDSALYLCASSGRIGTPYTDTQYFGPGTRLTVL.

This chain joins TRBV11-3 and TRBJ2-4, with D unclear. Germline V gene data show CDR1 as SGHNT and CDR2 as YENEEA. V was clipped by 4 bases and J by 7 bases, with 8 bases between them. The CDR3 is made up of 12 amino acids. The DNA for the CDR3 is TGTGCCAGCAGCTCCCCAAGCAACATTCAGTACTTC. Residues: CASSSPSNIQYF.

The CDR3 loop is CASNIGQTQETQYF. Written as DNA, the CDR3 is TGTGCCAGCAACATAGGACAGACCCAAGAGACCCAGTACTTC. The chain joins TRBV11-1 to TRBJ2-5; weak D call: TRBD1 (6 bases). V gave up 7 bases and J gave up 1 base, with 13 bases separating them. CDR3 size: 14 residues. Looked up from germline, CDR1 is SGHAT and CDR2 is FQDESV (reference sequence).

This rearrangement joins TRBV7-3 to TRBJ2-2; TRBD1 matches at 8 bases. This CDR3 comprises 14 residues. With 5 bases clipped from V and 6 bases from J, the junction kept 5 bases outside the gene matches. CDR1 is SGHTA, CDR2 FQGTGA, per germline. The CDR3 loop is CASSRQGAPGELFF. The CDR3 DNA reads as TGTGCCAGCAGCCGGCAGGGGGCCCCCGGGGAGCTGTTTTTT.

This clone appeared once. The chain has TRBV10-2 and TRBJ2-3; possible D gene TRBD1, 5 bases. V dropped 4 bases and J dropped 4 bases, with 12 bases sitting between them. Germline V CDR1 and CDR2: WSHSY, SAAADI. The CDR3 is 14 amino acids. CDR3 loop: CASSGPLRADTQYF. The CDR3 nucleotides read TGCGCCAGCAGTGGGCCCCTCAGGGCAGATACGCAGTATTTT.

This rearrangement joins TRBV4-1 to TRBJ1-4; 9 bases line up with TRBD1. CDR3 length equals 16 residues. Germline V gives CDR1 MGHRA, CDR2 YSYEKL. After removal of 0 bases from V and 10 bases from J, the junction contained 9 bases not matched to a gene. The CDR3 nucleotides read TGCGCCAGCAGCCAAGAACCGGACAGGGGTTATGCAAAACTGTTTTTT. Its protein is CASSQEPDRGYAKLFF.

The chain links TRBV18 to TRBJ2-7; TRBD1 aligns across 8 bases. Trimming removed 1 base from V and 4 bases from J; junction bases left unmatched: 6. Germline V gene lookup returns CDR1 KGHSH and CDR2 LQKENI. There are 15 residues in the CDR3. The CDR3 spells CASSPRQGSRYEQYF. For the CDR3, the DNA is TGTGCCAGCTCACCACGACAGGGGTCGCGGTACGAGCAGTACTTC.

This sequence joins TRBV4-1 and TRBJ1-3; D unresolved. Trimming took off 0 bases at V and 2 bases at J, with 14 bases between the two ends. Germline V gene lookup returns CDR1 MGHRA and CDR2 YSYEKL. The CDR3 is 17 amino acids. The CDR3 spells CASSQDRRRITGNTIYF. For the CDR3, the DNA is TGCGCCAGCAGCCAAGACAGACGGAGGATCACTGGAAACACCATATATTTT.

V is TRBV5-4 and J is TRBJ2-1, with a tentative D call TRBD2 (5 bases). The CDR3 spans 16 residues. Germline CDR1 and CDR2: SGHNT and YYREEE (reference sequence). V dropped 4 bases and J dropped 5 bases, with 19 bases sitting between them. Here the CDR3 DNA reads TGTGCCAGCAGCCACGCCCCACTAGGAGGCCACAATGAGCAGTTCTTC. Protein product: CASSHAPLGGHNEQFF.